This T cell receptor beta chain was observed in a study of blood T cell repertoires in COVID-19. Across the whole study: The United States, Italy and Spain were the sources of the acute and convalescent COVID-19 samples. T cells, B-cell-depleted T cells, or PBMCs supplied cDNA or gDNA.

Deletions cut 2 bases from V and 4 bases from J, with 12 bases between. The CDR3 has 14 residues. CDR1 is MNHEY and CDR2 is SVGAGI in the germline V gene. This clone was found many times. Original processing methods: Quantification of nucleated cells was approximated via reference gene primer amplification. Only in-frame clones appear in the TCRdb table, and some are missing; sequencing was by immunoSEQ multiplex PCR. The V and J calls and clone size are taken from that table; D and trimming were inferred from the DNA. Altogether 130,000 or so clones are present, about 72% being singletons, with the ten largest covering under 2.5%.

This receptor was taken from a woman aged 70 to 79 with acute or convalescent COVID-19. What was sequenced was peripheral blood. The V and J genes are TRBV6-5 and TRBJ2-7, with a tentative D call TRBD1 (6 bases). The CDR3 spells CASSYQHREYEQYF. The CDR3 nucleotides read TGTGCCAGCAGTTACCAGCACAGGGAATACGAGCAGTACTTC.